These 26 T cell receptor beta chains share one sample of origin, sequenced in a study of shared T cell receptors in the human thymus (dated by TCRdb to about 2021). Library generation was performed with the immunoSEQ multiplex PCR assay. This immuneACCESS table, as held by TCRdb, lists in-frame sequences with V and J called but not all clones. Of the missing ones, under half trace to an unresolved V gene in checked studies; the others have no known cause. This sample holds hundreds of thousands of clones; about 89% were observed only once. The ten largest clones add up to approximately 0.0097% of the sample. The data were also submitted as part of a second study, on human thymus T cells.

Material for sequencing was thymocytes. The receptors shown here come from a boy under three years old with a congenital heart defect. Donor details come from another sample of the same person, matched by shared clones.

The rearrangement joins TRBV29-1 to TRBJ2-1; a weak D match, TRBD1 (6 bases). Germline CDR1 and CDR2: SQVTM and ANQGSEA. This CDR3 contains 12 residues. Trimming removed 0 bases from V and 8 bases from J, with 8 bases in between. The CDR3 here is CSVEDGGYEQFF. CDR3 coding DNA: TGCAGCGTTGAAGATGGGGGCTATGAGCAGTTCTTC.

This chain links TRBV30 with TRBJ1-4; 11 bases match TRBD1. J gave up 6 bases and V 5 bases, and 2 bases lay outside the gene matches. Germline lookup yields CDR1 GTSNPN and CDR2 SVGIG (reference sequence). The CDR3 runs 13 residues. CDR3 nucleotides: TGTGCCTGGGGGGGACAGGGGGATGAAAAACTGTTTTTT. This codes for CAWGGQGDEKLFF.

This clone is a singleton in its sample. The rearrangement joins TRBV27 to TRBJ2-2; D perhaps matches TRBD1 (5 bases). From germline, CDR1 is MNHEY and CDR2 SMNVEV (reference sequence). The V gene lost 8 bases and the J gene lost 8 bases, with 9 bases spanning the gap. The CDR3 extends over 11 amino acids. As DNA, the CDR3 is TGTGCCAGCGCCCAGGGAGGGGAGCTGTTTTTT. It encodes CASAQGGELFF.

The chain recombines TRBV15 with TRBJ1-1; no clear D gene. Trimming shortened V by 0 bases and J by 0 bases, and 11 bases separated the two germline ends. This CDR3 has 16 residues. CDR1 LNHNV and CDR2 YYDKDF come from the germline V gene (reference sequence). The CDR3 region is CATSRDHTVMNTEAFF. The DNA of the CDR3 is TGTGCCACCAGCAGAGATCACACAGTCATGAACACTGAAGCTTTCTTT.

The DNA of the CDR3 is TGCAGCGTTGCGGGGGACCGGATATACGAGCAGTACTTC. Its translation is CSVAGDRIYEQYF. V usage is TRBV29-1 and J usage is TRBJ2-7, with D perhaps matching TRBD2 (6 bases). The germline CDR1 and CDR2 sequences are SQVTM and ANQGSEA. CDR3 length equals 13 residues. The V end lost 4 bases, the J end lost 4 bases, and 14 bases lay between the germline ends.

This chain uses TRBV7-9 with TRBJ2-7, with D hard to call. V shed 3 bases and J shed 0 bases, with 9 bases lying between them. CDR1 is SEHNR and CDR2 is FQNEAQ in the germline V gene (reference sequence). The CDR3 sequence is 14 residues long. The CDR3 coding sequence is TGTGCCAGCAGCTTTTCCCCGAGCTCCTACGAGCAGTACTTC. Translating gives CASSFSPSSYEQYF.

The genes are TRBV6-5 and TRBJ2-5; weak D call: TRBD1 (5 bases). The CDR3 is 15 residues long. From germline, CDR1 is MNHEY and CDR2 SVGAGI. Trimming removed 2 bases at V and 3 bases at J, with 13 bases between. DNA for the CDR3: TGTGCCAGCAGTTACAAGACAGATCAAAAAGAGACCCAGTACTTC. It specifies CASSYKTDQKETQYF.

CDR3 coding DNA: TGTGCCAGCAGCTCTACTGATTGGACAGGGAACACTGAAGCTTTCTTT. It encodes CASSSTDWTGNTEAFF. The chain employs TRBV5-6 and TRBJ1-1, with 7 bases lining up with TRBD1. The germline CDR1 and CDR2 sequences are SGHDT and YYEEEE. V lost 3 bases, J lost 1 base, and 9 bases stayed unmatched. The CDR3 runs 16 residues.

The chain has TRBV9 and TRBJ2-1; possible D gene TRBD2, 7 bases. Germline assignment: CDR1 SGDLS and CDR2 YYNGEE. V gave up 7 bases and J gave up 6 bases, with 14 bases separating them. The CDR3 has 13 residues. In DNA form, the CDR3 reads TGTGCCAGCCTTCGGAGGGGGGGCAATGAGCAGTTCTTC. Translating it yields CASLRRGGNEQFF.

This chain uses TRBV19 with TRBJ2-5, with D possibly being TRBD2 (6 bases). Germline values: CDR1 LNHDA, CDR2 SQIVND (reference sequence). The CDR3 is made up of 14 amino acids. Trimming cost V 3 bases and J 1 base, with 9 bases left between them. CDR3 region: CASSMSGLQETQYF. CDR3 coding DNA: TGTGCCAGTAGTATGTCGGGACTCCAAGAGACCCAGTACTTC.

This chain uses TRBV4-3 with TRBJ2-7; 11 bases align to TRBD1. The CDR3 totals 18 residues. Unmatched junction bases numbered 11, after V lost 1 base and J lost 3 bases. CDR1 is LGHNA, CDR2 YSLEER, per germline. Here the CDR3 reads CASSQAPQGQGGSYEQYF. Here the CDR3 DNA reads TGCGCCAGCAGCCAAGCTCCGCAGGGACAGGGGGGAAGCTACGAGCAGTACTTC.

The chain joins TRBV6-1 to TRBJ1-6; a weak D match, TRBD1 (6 bases). Germline V gene sequence: CDR1 MNHNS, CDR2 SASEGT. Trimming cost V 0 bases and J 8 bases, with 11 bases left between them. CDR3 length: 15 amino acids. The CDR3 sequence: CASSEAEWGHSPLHF. CDR3 DNA: TGTGCCAGCAGTGAAGCGGAATGGGGGCATTCACCCCTCCACTTT.

The chain uses TRBV30 and TRBJ2-1; D is perhaps TRBD1 (6 bases). V was pared by 1 base and J by 4 bases, with 8 bases between. The germline CDR1 and CDR2 sequences are GTSNPN and SVGIG (reference sequence). The CDR3 runs 13 residues. This chain's CDR3 is CAWSADRYNEQFF. CDR3 DNA sequence: TGTGCCTGGAGTGCGGACAGATACAATGAGCAGTTCTTC.

This clone showed up just once. In DNA, the CDR3 is TGTGCCAGCACCCTTGGGAAGCGTGGTAGCGGGAGGCCCCTAGAGACCCAGTACTTC. This gives the protein CASTLGKRGSGRPLETQYF. The gene calls are TRBV7-9 and TRBJ2-5; the match to TRBD2 covers 10 bases. With 7 bases clipped from V and 4 bases from J, the junction kept 21 bases outside the gene matches. Germline-derived CDR1 and CDR2 are SEHNR and FQNEAQ (reference sequence). The CDR3 is 19 residues long.

This rearrangement joins TRBV9 to TRBJ2-5, with unresolved D. CDR3 length: 14 residues. Germline-derived CDR1 and CDR2 are SGDLS and YYNGEE. The V and J ends lost 2 bases and 2 bases respectively, with 10 bases between them. CDR3 sequence reads: CASSVSVGQETQYF. CDR3 DNA: TGTGCCAGCAGCGTCTCAGTCGGGCAAGAGACCCAGTACTTC.

The chain couples TRBV6-5 to TRBJ2-1, with 9 bases matching TRBD1. V lost 4 bases and J lost 3; bases outside the gene matches: 4. CDR1 and CDR2 from the germline V gene are MNHEY and SVGAGI. This CDR3 region has 15 residues. This chain's CDR3 is CASSSLTGGYNEQFF. The CDR3 DNA reads TGTGCCAGCAGTTCCTTGACAGGGGGCTACAATGAGCAGTTCTTC.

V gene TRBV9 combines with J gene TRBJ1-4; 8 bases are shared with TRBD1. Germline CDR1 SGDLS, CDR2 YYNGEE. Trimming removed 4 bases from V and 8 bases from J; junction bases left unmatched: 16. The CDR3 spans 17 residues. Here the CDR3 DNA reads TGTGCCAGCAGCTTCGCCCCCCGGACAGGGTTTGGGGAAAAACTGTTTTTT. Translating gives CASSFAPRTGFGEKLFF. Based on the CDR3 plus reference TRBV9 and TRBJ1-4, the full variable domain is DSGVTQTPKHLITATGQRVTLRCSPRSGDLSVYWYQQSLDQGLQFLIQYYNGEERAKGNILERFSAQQFPDLHSELNLSSLELGDSALYFCASSFAPRTGFGEKLFFGSGTQLSVL.

The V and J genes are TRBV14 and TRBJ2-3; D may be TRBD1 (5 bases). Germline V CDR1 and CDR2: SGHDN, FVKESK. CDR3 length: 18 amino acids. V lost 4 bases and J 2 bases, leaving 22 bases between the germline ends. CDR3 bases: TGTGCCAGCAGCCGAACCCAGCGTGTAGGACACATCACAGATACGCAGTATTTT. Amino acid sequence: CASSRTQRVGHITDTQYF.

This chain links TRBV5-5 with TRBJ1-6; weak D call: TRBD1 (5 bases). The V end lost 4 bases, the J end lost 8 bases, and 16 bases lay between the germline ends. Germline lookup yields CDR1 SGHKS and CDR2 YYEKEE (reference sequence). This CDR3 spans 15 amino acids. The CDR3, as DNA: TGTGCCAGCAGCCCCCCAGACAGAATCCATTCACCCCTCCACTTT. Its translation is CASSPPDRIHSPLHF.

J is TRBJ2-1 and V is TRBV19; TRBD1 matches 9 bases. CDR1 is LNHDA, CDR2 SQIVND, per germline (reference sequence). There are 15 residues in the CDR3. V lost 6 bases, J lost 2 bases, and 5 bases stayed unmatched. CDR3 nucleotide sequence: TGTGCCAGTAGGGGGACAGGGACCCCCTACAATGAGCAGTTCTTC. Encoded protein: CASRGTGTPYNEQFF.

The V gene is TRBV14, the J gene TRBJ2-4; tentatively, D is TRBD2 (7 bases). Trimming shortened V by 0 bases and J by 3 bases, and 15 bases separated the two germline ends. Germline loops: CDR1 SGHDN, CDR2 FVKESK. CDR3 length: 17 residues. CDR3 amino acids: CASSQDWGGRDKNIQYF. CDR3 DNA: TGTGCCAGCAGCCAAGATTGGGGGGGGCGAGACAAAAACATTCAGTACTTC.

The J gene is TRBJ1-6, the V gene TRBV5-6; the D is unclear. CDR1 and CDR2 from the germline V gene are SGHDT and YYEEEE. Trimming left V 3 bases short and J 0 bases short, with 19 bases between. The CDR3 is made up of 19 amino acids. The CDR3 DNA sequence: TGTGCCAGCAGCTCCCCCCACGGGTCCCGCAGCTCCTATAATTCACCCCTCCACTTT. It specifies CASSSPHGSRSSYNSPLHF. Full variable domain (missing parts from reference TRBV5-6 and TRBJ1-6): DAGVTQSPTHLIKTRGQQVTLRCSPKSGHDTVSWYQQALGQGPQFIFQYYEEEERQRGNFPDRFSGHQFPNYSSELNVNALLLGDSALYLCASSSPHGSRSSYNSPLHFGNGTRLTVT.

This rearrangement joins TRBV14 to TRBJ1-4; 10 bases match TRBD1. The CDR3 has 20 amino acids. V trimming: 2 bases; J trimming: 0 bases; junction bases outside the gene matches: 12. Germline values: CDR1 SGHDN, CDR2 FVKESK. The CDR3 loop is CASSQTRDRGNRSTNEKLFF. The CDR3 DNA is TGTGCCAGCAGCCAAACCCGGGACAGGGGAAATAGATCAACTAATGAAAAACTGTTTTTT.

The chain employs TRBV19 and TRBJ2-3; 9 bases are a match to TRBD2. Germline V gene lookup returns CDR1 LNHDA and CDR2 SQIVND (reference sequence). CDR3 size: 14 residues. J lost 3 bases, V lost 7 bases, and 5 bases had no gene match. The CDR3 protein is CASMFAGGTDTQYF. The DNA of the CDR3 is TGTGCCAGTATGTTCGCGGGGGGGACAGATACGCAGTATTTT. The full variable domain, in which reference TRBV19 and TRBJ2-3 provide the parts outside the CDR3, is DGGITQSPKYLFRKEGQNVTLSCEQNLNHDAMYWYRQDPGQGLRLIYYSQIVNDFQKGDIAEGYSVSREKKESFPLTVTSAQKNPTAFYLCASMFAGGTDTQYFGPGTRLTVL.

The J gene is TRBJ1-5, the V gene TRBV4-2, with 8 bases lining up with TRBD1. The CDR3 runs 21 residues. V lost 4 bases, J lost 2 bases, and 22 bases stayed unmatched. The germline gives CDR1 LGHNA, CDR2 YNFKEQ. The CDR3 DNA sequence: TGTGCCAGCAGCCGCTCTCCCTGTGGACAGGGAGGCTTATGTGGCAATCAGCCCCAGCATTTT. This sequence encodes CASSRSPCGQGGLCGNQPQHF.

CDR3 bases: TGTGCCAGCAGCCAAGGGGGCCCTGGACACACCGGGGAGCTGTTTTTT. It is translated as CASSQGGPGHTGELFF. V gene TRBV14 combines with J gene TRBJ2-2; possible D gene TRBD1, 5 bases. CDR1 is SGHDN, CDR2 FVKESK, per germline. V dropped 1 base and J dropped 3 bases, with 12 bases sitting between them. The CDR3 consists of 16 residues.